The 29 T cell receptor beta chains in this list originate from one sample, sequenced in a study of cytomegalovirus exposure and HLA in healthy donors. The study ran its PCR with 60 Vbeta and 13 Jbeta primers. Profiled with immunoSEQ multiplex PCR; TCRdb holds only in-frame clones, not every one. The data hold about 130,000 clones, with 60% to 75% observed a single time. Material: PBMCs. Every receptor here comes from a woman between 45 and 60 years old in good health and CMV-seropositive.

The chain joins TRBV7-8 to TRBJ2-7, with D possibly being TRBD2 (5 bases). The germline V gene encodes CDR1 SGHVS and CDR2 FQNEAQ. V lost 3 bases, J lost 8 bases, and 17 bases lay in between. This CDR3 is 14 amino acids long. CDR3: CASSFITDSGKQYF. Here the CDR3 DNA reads TGTGCCAGCAGCTTTATAACCGATTCGGGAAAGCAGTACTTC.

V gene TRBV28 combines with J gene TRBJ1-2; 7 bases are shared with TRBD1. Losses at the gene ends were 5 bases for V and 7 bases for J; bases not matched to a gene: 16. This CDR3 is 16 amino acids long. Germline CDR1 reads MDHEN; CDR2 reads SYDVKM. The CDR3 nucleotides are TGTGCCAGCAGTACCGGGACGCAGGGGGTATTAGGTGGCTACACCTTC. Translating it yields CASSTGTQGVLGGYTF.

The chain is built from TRBV7-9 and TRBJ1-3; D is perhaps TRBD1 (5 bases). Trimming shortened V by 5 bases and J by 0 bases, and 17 bases separated the two germline ends. The CDR3 sequence is 17 residues long. Per germline, CDR1 SEHNR and CDR2 FQNEAQ (reference sequence). The CDR3 DNA is TGTGCCAGCAGCCCAAACCGAGCAGGGATCTCTGGAAACACCATATATTTT. Protein: CASSPNRAGISGNTIYF.

The chain couples TRBV6-5 to TRBJ2-1; D not resolved. Trimming pared 5 bases from V and 0 bases from J, leaving 8 bases between. The CDR3 is 14 residues long. Germline values: CDR1 MNHEY, CDR2 SVGAGI. The CDR3 DNA reads TGTGCCAGCAGTCTAAACCCCTCCTACAATGAGCAGTTCTTC. This sequence encodes CASSLNPSYNEQFF.

The chain carries TRBV29-1 and TRBJ1-5; maybe TRBD1 (6 bases). The length of the CDR3 is 14 residues. The V end was cut by 3 bases, the J end by 6 bases, with 15 bases between. Germline CDR1 SQVTM, CDR2 ANQGSEA. Here the CDR3 reads CSVDGGDIGQPQHF. In DNA form, the CDR3 reads TGCAGCGTTGATGGGGGGGACATCGGTCAGCCCCAGCATTTT.

CDR3: CASSARLQGAGGELFF. The CDR3 DNA reads TGTGCCAGCAGCGCCCGTCTACAGGGGGCTGGCGGGGAGCTGTTTTTT. The chain employs TRBV6-4 and TRBJ2-2, with 9 bases matching TRBD1. V was pared by 6 bases and J by 7 bases, with 12 bases of the junction left unmatched. This CDR3 is built from 16 residues. The V gene's germline CDR1 is MRHNA and CDR2 SNTAGT.

This clone was seen only a few times. DNA of the CDR3: TGTGCCAGCAGCCTGACCGACAGTACCAACTACGAGCAGTACTTC. It translates to CASSLTDSTNYEQYF. The V gene is TRBV16, the J gene TRBJ2-7; weak D call: TRBD1 (5 bases). Trimming removed 4 bases at V and 3 bases at J, with 16 bases between. CDR1 is KGHSY, CDR2 FQNENV, per germline. The CDR3 loop spans 15 amino acids.

The V and J genes are TRBV10-3 and TRBJ2-5; 8 nucleotides line up with TRBD1. The germline CDR1 and CDR2 sequences are ENHRY and SYGVKD. V trimming: 4 bases; J trimming: 0 bases; junction bases outside the gene matches: 7. The CDR3 runs to 16 residues. The CDR3 is CAISADRGTYQETQYF. In nucleotides, the CDR3 is TGTGCCATCAGTGCTGACAGGGGCACGTACCAAGAGACCCAGTACTTC.

J is TRBJ2-2 and V is TRBV13, with 8 bases that match TRBD2. This CDR3 is 15 amino acids long. The V and J ends lost 5 bases and 3 bases, in that order; junction bases with no gene match: 5. Germline V gene data show CDR1 as PRHDT and CDR2 as FYEKMQ (reference sequence). CDR3 sequence (DNA): TGTGCCAGCAGCCTCCGGGGGGGGTACACCGGGGAGCTGTTTTTT. It codes for CASSLRGGYTGELFF.

This chain joins TRBV7-3 and TRBJ2-3; 8 bases map to TRBD2. With 5 bases clipped from V and 4 bases from J, the junction kept 17 bases outside the gene matches. Germline V gene sequence: CDR1 SGHTA, CDR2 FQGTGA. CDR3 length: 18 amino acids. The DNA for the CDR3 is TGTGCCAGCAGCCCCCTTGGTAGGGGTAGCGGGGAGGCAGATACGCAGTATTTT. Protein product: CASSPLGRGSGEADTQYF.

V and J are TRBV6-1 and TRBJ1-5; D may be TRBD1 (5 bases). Germline V gene sequence: CDR1 MNHNS, CDR2 SASEGT. Trimming left V 8 bases short and J 2 bases short, with 13 bases between. The CDR3 runs 14 residues. DNA of the CDR3: TGTGCCAGCGGGGACTCCTTGGGCAATCAGCCCCAGCATTTT. Translation: CASGDSLGNQPQHF.

The J gene is TRBJ2-5, the V gene TRBV29-1; unclear D gene. The CDR3 covers 12 residues. Trimming left V 8 bases short and J 1 base short, with 11 bases between. Germline CDR1 reads SQVTM; CDR2 reads ANQGSEA. The CDR3 sequence is CSTKLTQETQYF. The CDR3 DNA sequence: TGCAGCACGAAGCTTACCCAAGAGACCCAGTACTTC.

This sequence joins TRBV18 and TRBJ2-7; possible D gene TRBD2, 6 bases. With 3 bases removed from V and 3 bases from J, the gap between germline ends came to 12 bases. CDR1 and CDR2 (germline): KGHSH, LQKENI. The CDR3 is 14 amino acids. Written as DNA, the CDR3 is TGTGCCAGCTCACCGGGACCAGCGGGCTACGAGCAGTACTTC. Protein product: CASSPGPAGYEQYF.

This clone was detected once. The chain couples TRBV5-1 to TRBJ2-1; the match to TRBD2 covers 13 bases. Germline CDR1 and CDR2: SGHRS and YFSETQ. With V trimmed by 3 bases and J by 3 bases, 3 bases remained unmatched. This CDR3 spans 16 amino acids. The CDR3 DNA reads as TGCGCCAGCAGCTCGACTAGCGGGGGGCTCTACAATGAGCAGTTCTTC. Translated, it gives CASSSTSGGLYNEQFF.

The chain employs TRBV5-6 and TRBJ2-1, with 8 positions matching TRBD2. The J segment lost 14 bases and the V segment lost 3 bases, leaving 7 bases of the junction unmatched. There are 12 residues in the CDR3. The germline V gene encodes CDR1 SGHDT and CDR2 YYEEEE. CDR3 in DNA: TGTGCCAGCAGCTCCCTGACTAGCGACGAGTTCTTC. Its translation is CASSSLTSDEFF.

This clone was seen more than once but under ten times. The chain is built from TRBV6-5 and TRBJ1-6, with D possibly TRBD1 on 5 matching bases. Trimming took 6 bases from V and 3 from J, leaving 9 bases between them. The germline CDR1 and CDR2 sequences are MNHEY and SVGAGI. The CDR3 has 14 residues. This CDR3 is CASSWDFYNSPLHF. The CDR3 bases are TGTGCCAGCAGCTGGGACTTCTATAATTCACCCCTCCACTTT.

The chain combines TRBV28 with TRBJ2-1; D call uncertain. This CDR3 contains 16 residues. Germline loops: CDR1 MDHEN, CDR2 SYDVKM. The V end was cut by 1 base, the J end by 3 bases, with 13 bases between. CDR3 protein: CASSLLAARVYNEQFF. CDR3 DNA: TGTGCCAGCAGTTTATTGGCGGCCCGGGTCTACAATGAGCAGTTCTTC.

This chain uses TRBV18 with TRBJ1-6; TRBD1 matches at 7 bases. The CDR3 has 15 amino acids. V lost 3 bases and J lost 10; bases outside the gene matches: 9. Germline V CDR1 and CDR2: KGHSH, LQKENI. The CDR3 is CASSPNYRGNSPLHF. In DNA, the CDR3 is TGTGCCAGCTCACCCAATTACAGGGGAAACTCACCCCTCCACTTT.

V and J are TRBV11-2 and TRBJ1-4; D remains unclear. This CDR3 spans 16 amino acids. Trimming left V 2 bases short and J 0 bases short, with 10 bases between. Per germline, CDR1 SGHAT and CDR2 FQNNGV. The CDR3 DNA is TGTGCCAGCAGCTTAAGTGGCAGAACAACTAATGAAAAACTGTTTTTT. This codes for CASSLSGRTTNEKLFF.

This chain joins TRBV5-4 and TRBJ1-3; 9 nucleotides align to TRBD1. This CDR3 contains 18 residues. The V gene end was trimmed by 0 bases and the J gene end by 4 bases; junction bases not matched to a gene: 11. Germline-derived CDR1 and CDR2 are SGHNT and YYREEE (reference sequence). In nucleotides, the CDR3 is TGTGCCAGCAGCTTGGGCCCCCCGCGGGGACAGGGAGGAAACACCATATATTTT. This sequence encodes CASSLGPPRGQGGNTIYF.

This clone was counted once. The V call is TRBV7-2, the J call TRBJ1-2; 7 bases fit TRBD1. The V segment lost 5 bases and the J segment 6 bases; nucleotides outside the gene matches: 12. This CDR3 is 15 amino acids long. CDR1 is SGHTA and CDR2 is FQGNSA in the germline V gene. The CDR3 here is CASSSLQGFIHGYTF. For the CDR3, the DNA is TGTGCCAGCAGCAGCTTACAGGGGTTTATCCATGGCTACACCTTC.

The chain carries TRBV10-3 and TRBJ2-7, with 16 bases matching TRBD2. The CDR3 is 19 residues long. CDR1 and CDR2 (germline): ENHRY, SYGVKD. Trimming removed 3 bases from V and 4 bases from J; junction bases left unmatched: 12. The CDR3 DNA sequence: TGTGCCATCAGTGATATGACAGGGACTAGCGGGGGGGGTTTTTACGAGCAGTACTTC. This sequence encodes CAISDMTGTSGGGFYEQYF.

This clone was recorded a few times. The J gene is TRBJ1-5, the V gene TRBV7-2; D unresolved. Trimming left V 6 bases short and J 5 bases short, with 11 bases between. CDR3 length: 13 amino acids. In germline, CDR1 is SGHTA, CDR2 FQGNSA. The CDR3 nucleotides are TGTGCCAGCAGTCCAGGCAAATATCAGCCCCAGCATTTT. This codes for CASSPGKYQPQHF.

The V gene is TRBV5-1, the J gene TRBJ2-1, with 9 nucleotides matching TRBD2. Germline V gene lookup returns CDR1 SGHRS and CDR2 YFSETQ. This CDR3 region has 16 residues. V was clipped by 0 bases and J by 4 bases; unmatched bases: 5. The CDR3 protein is CASSLESTSGYNEQFF. The CDR3 DNA reads as TGCGCCAGCAGCTTGGAATCGACTAGCGGATACAATGAGCAGTTCTTC.

This chain joins TRBV5-1 and TRBJ2-6; unclear D gene. This CDR3 is built from 16 residues. Germline V gene sequence: CDR1 SGHRS, CDR2 YFSETQ. With 2 bases removed from V and 0 bases from J, the gap between germline ends came to 9 bases. The CDR3: CASSFYGVSGANVLTF. CDR3 DNA sequence: TGCGCCAGCAGCTTTTATGGAGTCTCTGGGGCCAACGTCCTGACTTTC.

The chain links TRBV27 to TRBJ2-3; TRBD2 matches 16 bases. Germline CDR1 reads MNHEY; CDR2 reads SMNVEV (reference sequence). This CDR3 contains 18 residues. V gave up 3 bases and J gave up 2 bases; unmatched junction bases: 5. The CDR3: CASSLGLAGGPVTDTQYF. The CDR3 bases are TGTGCCAGCAGTTTGGGACTAGCGGGGGGGCCTGTCACAGATACGCAGTATTTT.

V and J are TRBV7-9 and TRBJ2-3; TRBD2 aligns across 7 bases. The CDR3 is 15 amino acids. Trimming removed 4 bases from V and 2 bases from J; junction bases left unmatched: 6. The germline V gene has CDR1 SEHNR and CDR2 FQNEAQ (reference sequence). The CDR3 nucleotides are TGTGCCAGCAGCTCCTACGGGACTACCACAGATACGCAGTATTTT. This codes for CASSSYGTTTDTQYF.

V gene TRBV11-3 combines with J gene TRBJ2-2; no definite D call. Trimming pared 1 base from V and 6 bases from J, leaving 9 bases between. Germline V CDR1 and CDR2: SGHNT, YENEEA. The CDR3 totals 14 residues. The CDR3 sequence: CASSLGGQAGELFF. The CDR3 coding sequence is TGTGCCAGCAGCTTAGGTGGCCAGGCCGGGGAGCTGTTTTTT.

This chain links TRBV19 with TRBJ2-5; 8 bases fit TRBD1. The J call may be faulty, since TRBJ2-7 better matches the DNA end. The CDR3 has 16 residues. Germline V lookup: CDR1 LNHDA, CDR2 SQIVND (reference sequence). The CDR3 DNA sequence: TGTGCCAGTAGTCCTATAGGGACAGGAGTATCCTACGAGCAGTACTTC. This sequence encodes CASSPIGTGVSYEQYF.